Listed below are T cell receptor beta chains from one sample, sequenced in a study of blood T cell repertoires in COVID-19. TCRdb's table, derived via immunoSEQ multiplex PCR, lists solely in-frame clones and lacks some. The sample has a few hundred thousand clones, less than 90% seen once. The sequenced sample was peripheral blood. The source is a man younger than 45 with active or convalescent COVID-19. CDR3s include the opening cysteine and the closing phenylalanine or tryptophan. A D gene is named only where the DNA matches it firmly.

j_gene | v_gene | d_gene | CDR3nt | CDR3aa
TRBJ1-1 | TRBV7-6 | NA | TGTGCCAGCAGCTTAGCCGGGACAGAAGCTTTCTTT | CASSLAGTEAFF
TRBJ2-2 | TRBV7-9 | NA | TGTGCCAGCAGCTTACGGTCGGTCGGGGAGCTGTTTTTT | CASSLRSVGELFF
TRBJ1-5 | TRBV7-8 | NA | TGTGCCAGCAGCTCCCACCAACAGGGTGGTGGCAATCAGCCCCAGCATTTT | CASSSHQQGGGNQPQHF
TRBJ1-4 | TRBV6-5 | NA | TGTGCCAGCAGCCCACCGAGCGGACGAGGGAAACTGTTTTTT | CASSPPSGRGKLFF
TRBJ2-3 | TRBV2 | NA | TGTGCCAGCCAGAAGAACCCAGGGTTCGATAGGGATACGCAGTATTTT | CASQKNPGFDRDTQYF
TRBJ2-5 | TRBV2 | TRBD1 | TGTGCCATCACCCTACTCAACAGGGGTGGAGGTGAGACCCAGTACTTC | CAITLLNRGGGETQYF
TRBJ1-2 | TRBV30 | TRBD1 | TGTGCCTGCGGGACAGGGGCCCACTACACCTTC | CACGTGAHYTF
TRBJ2-3 | TRBV5-1 | NA | TGCGCCAGCAGCTCGGGGGGGACAGCCAAAGATACGCAGTATTTT | CASSSGGTAKDTQYF
TRBJ2-4 | TRBV9 | TRBD2 | TGTGCCAGCAGCGTGGGATTAGCGGGGACGGGGGACATTCAGTACTTC | CASSVGLAGTGDIQYF
TRBJ2-7 | TRBV10-3 | TRBD1 | TGTGCCATCAGTGAGTCGCGGGGGACAGGGTCCCCCGAGCAGTACTTC | CAISESRGTGSPEQYF
TRBJ2-7 | TRBV4-1 | TRBD1 | TGCGCCAGCAGCCAAGATGGGACAGACAGCTCCTACGAGCAGTACTTC | CASSQDGTDSSYEQYF